Each of the 26 T cell receptor beta chains below was sequenced from the same sample in a study of T cell changes during pregnancy in multiple sclerosis. TCRdb's table, derived via immunoSEQ multiplex PCR, lists solely in-frame clones and lacks some. There are roughly 40,000 clones in the sample; 91% occur only once, and less than 8.5% lies in the top ten. The material sequenced was CD8+ T cells from peripheral blood mononuclear cells, taken before pregnancy. These receptors were taken from a female donor with multiple sclerosis, enrolled in a pregnancy study.

The chain combines TRBV11-2 with TRBJ1-4; a possible D gene is TRBD1 (6 bases). CDR1 SGHAT and CDR2 FQNNGV come from the germline V gene. Trimming stripped 3 bases from V and 6 bases from J, with 17 bases between. The CDR3 length is 16 residues. CDR3 residues: CASSFLSGGPDEKLFF. In DNA form, the CDR3 reads TGTGCCAGCAGCTTCCTCTCCGGGGGGCCGGATGAAAAACTGTTTTTT.

The chain combines TRBV9 with TRBJ2-1; TRBD2 matches at 9 bases. V lost 4 bases to trimming and J lost 12 bases; unmatched junction nucleotides: 8. In germline, CDR1 is SGDLS, CDR2 YYNGEE. CDR3 size: 13 residues. Written as DNA, the CDR3 is TGTGCCAGCAGCTCGGGTAGCGGGAGTAGGCAGTTCTTC. Translating it yields CASSSGSGSRQFF.

The chain has TRBV7-2 and TRBJ1-3; maybe TRBD1 (5 bases). The CDR3 runs to 14 residues. CDR1 is SGHTA and CDR2 is FQGNSA in the germline V gene. V shed 3 bases and J shed 2 bases, with 8 bases lying between them. CDR3 in amino acids: CASSLGGAGNTIYF. The CDR3 DNA reads TGTGCCAGCAGCTTGGGAGGGGCTGGAAACACCATATATTTT.

This chain links TRBV19 with TRBJ2-7; weak D call: TRBD2 (7 bases). V lost 3 bases and J 3 bases, leaving 12 bases between the germline ends. Germline assignment: CDR1 LNHDA and CDR2 SQIVND (reference sequence). This CDR3 is 14 amino acids long. CDR3 DNA: TGTGCCAGTAGTATGGGGGGGCAGTACTACGAGCAGTACTTC. Its protein is CASSMGGQYYEQYF.

The V gene is TRBV4-1, the J gene TRBJ1-1; D is uncertain. The V and J ends lost 0 bases and 1 base respectively, with 9 bases between them. Germline loops: CDR1 MGHRA, CDR2 YSYEKL. This CDR3 has 15 amino acids. The CDR3 sequence is CASSQDEGGNTEAFF. The CDR3 DNA is TGCGCCAGCAGCCAAGACGAGGGTGGGAACACTGAAGCTTTCTTT.

V gene TRBV27 combines with J gene TRBJ1-1; tentatively, D is TRBD1 (5 bases). From germline, CDR1 is MNHEY and CDR2 SMNVEV (reference sequence). The CDR3 is made up of 14 amino acids. Trimming shortened V by 2 bases and J by 0 bases, and 7 bases separated the two germline ends. CDR3 amino acids: CASSLPGLNTEAFF. DNA for the CDR3: TGTGCCAGCAGTTTACCAGGGTTGAACACTGAAGCTTTCTTT.

The V and J genes are TRBV27 and TRBJ1-4; unclear D gene. Trimming removed 8 bases at V and 2 bases at J, with 9 bases between. Germline lookup yields CDR1 MNHEY and CDR2 SMNVEV (reference sequence). This CDR3 has 13 residues. The DNA of the CDR3 is TGTGCCAGCGACGGGTCTACTAATGAAAAACTGTTTTTT. It translates to CASDGSTNEKLFF.

The chain recombines TRBV7-9 with TRBJ2-5, with D perhaps matching TRBD1 (6 bases). Germline V gene data show CDR1 as SEHNR and CDR2 as FQNEAQ (reference sequence). V lost 2 bases and J 5 bases, leaving 15 bases between the germline ends. The CDR3 is made up of 15 amino acids. CDR3 DNA sequence: TGTGCCAGCAGCTTACGAGGCCAGGGGACGGAGACCCAGTACTTC. Protein product: CASSLRGQGTETQYF.

The rearrangement links TRBV29-1 to TRBJ2-1; TRBD2 is a possible D gene (5 bases). Deletions cut 0 bases from V and 9 bases from J, with 21 bases between. CDR1 SQVTM and CDR2 ANQGSEA come from the germline V gene. The CDR3 runs to 16 residues. The CDR3 DNA is TGCAGCGTTGAAGATCTTGCGAGGGCCGTGACGGGTGAGCAGTTCTTC. Its translation: CSVEDLARAVTGEQFF.

The chain links TRBV29-1 to TRBJ2-5; 13 bases match TRBD2. Germline CDR1 is SQVTM and CDR2 is ANQGSEA. J lost 4 bases, V lost 3 bases, and 5 bases had no gene match. This CDR3 contains 15 residues. As DNA, the CDR3 is TGCAGCGTTGATGGGACTAGCGGGAAAGCAGAGACCCAGTACTTC. Amino acid sequence: CSVDGTSGKAETQYF.

This clone showed up just once. This chain joins TRBV28 and TRBJ2-3; TRBD2 agrees at 9 bases. The CDR3 length is 15 residues. Unmatched junction bases numbered 4, after V lost 2 bases and J lost 4 bases. Germline assignment: CDR1 MDHEN and CDR2 SYDVKM. Here the CDR3 reads CASSLQAGGSDTQYF. In nucleotides, the CDR3 is TGTGCCAGCAGTTTACAAGCGGGAGGTTCAGATACGCAGTATTTT.

This chain uses TRBV5-4 with TRBJ2-1; D not certain. CDR1 and CDR2 from the germline V gene are SGHNT and YYREEE (reference sequence). This CDR3 has 12 residues. The germline V and J ends were trimmed by 0 bases and 6 bases, with 4 bases remaining between them. CDR3 sequence (DNA): TGTGCCAGCAGCTTGGCCGTCAATGAGCAGTTCTTC. Amino acid sequence: CASSLAVNEQFF.

The chain joins TRBV4-1 to TRBJ2-7; 7 bases agree with TRBD1. This CDR3 region has 14 residues. Germline CDR1 MGHRA, CDR2 YSYEKL. Trimming cost V 2 bases and J 2 bases; bases outside gene matches: 3. This CDR3 is CASSQTTGTYEQYF. In nucleotides, the CDR3 is TGCGCCAGCAGCCAAACGACAGGGACCTACGAGCAGTACTTC.

This chain joins TRBV7-9 and TRBJ2-3; 9 bases are a match to TRBD1. This CDR3 spans 16 amino acids. Per the germline V gene, CDR1 is SEHNR and CDR2 is FQNEAQ (reference sequence). V lost 5 bases to trimming and J lost 2 bases; unmatched junction nucleotides: 8. In DNA, the CDR3 is TGTGCCAGCAGCCGCACAGGGGGCGCGTACACAGATACGCAGTATTTT. Amino acid sequence: CASSRTGGAYTDTQYF.

This rearrangement joins TRBV4-1 to TRBJ2-7; maybe TRBD2 (6 bases). CDR1 and CDR2 from the germline V gene are MGHRA and YSYEKL. V lost 0 bases, J lost 2 bases, and 14 bases lay in between. This CDR3 contains 16 residues. DNA for the CDR3: TGCGCCAGCAGCCAAGAGTCGGGAGTACCGGCCTACGAGCAGTACTTC. Translation: CASSQESGVPAYEQYF.

The chain couples TRBV19 to TRBJ2-1; TRBD2 aligns across 11 bases. The V gene's germline CDR1 is LNHDA and CDR2 SQIVND (reference sequence). The CDR3 consists of 16 residues. V lost 5 bases and J lost 3; bases outside the gene matches: 6. CDR3 sequence (DNA): TGTGCCAGTAGTCCCTTTGGGACTAGCGGCTACAATGAGCAGTTCTTC. It codes for CASSPFGTSGYNEQFF.

The chain employs TRBV6-5 and TRBJ1-2; 11 bases are shared with TRBD1. The CDR3 consists of 14 residues. V lost 7 bases and J lost 6; bases outside the gene matches: 7. Germline V lookup: CDR1 MNHEY, CDR2 SVGAGI. As DNA, the CDR3 is TGTGCCAGCAATAGGACAGGGGGCGAGGATGGCTACACCTTC. Translating it yields CASNRTGGEDGYTF.

The rearrangement uses TRBV6-5 and TRBJ2-7, with D perhaps matching TRBD1 (6 bases). Trimming removed 9 bases from V and 6 bases from J, with 18 bases in between. Germline V gene sequence: CDR1 MNHEY, CDR2 SVGAGI. This CDR3 comprises 13 residues. DNA for the CDR3: TGTGCCAGTGGGACACGCGAGTGGCGCGAGCAGTACTTC. It encodes CASGTREWREQYF.

The chain joins TRBV29-1 to TRBJ2-1; 10 nucleotides align to TRBD2. V lost 3 bases, J lost 5 bases, and 7 bases stayed unmatched. CDR3 size: 15 residues. The germline CDR1 and CDR2 sequences are SQVTM and ANQGSEA. The CDR3 protein is CSVEPSGSLDNEQFF. In DNA form, the CDR3 reads TGCAGCGTTGAGCCTAGCGGGAGTTTAGACAATGAGCAGTTCTTC.

This clone was detected once. The chain employs TRBV27 and TRBJ1-5; D unresolved. The V and J ends lost 3 bases and 0 bases respectively, with 9 bases between them. The CDR3 totals 15 residues. The germline V gene encodes CDR1 MNHEY and CDR2 SMNVEV (reference sequence). The CDR3 DNA sequence: TGTGCCAGCAGTTTTACGGCGGCTAGCAATCAGCCCCAGCATTTT. This codes for CASSFTAASNQPQHF.

This sequence joins TRBV11-2 and TRBJ2-7, with 12 bases identical to TRBD2. This CDR3 contains 15 residues. CDR1 SGHAT and CDR2 FQNNGV come from the germline V gene. V gave up 5 bases and J gave up 5 bases; unmatched junction bases: 7. In DNA form, the CDR3 reads TGTGCCAGCAGCGTGACTAGCGGGAGCCGCAACGAGCAGTACTTC. Translating it yields CASSVTSGSRNEQYF.

The chain carries TRBV6-5 and TRBJ1-6; maybe TRBD1 (5 bases). The ends were cut back, 10 bases at V and 2 bases at J, with 12 bases in the middle. This CDR3 has 14 amino acids. Germline loops: CDR1 MNHEY, CDR2 SVGAGI. The CDR3 is CATQGVAYNSPLHF. The CDR3 DNA is TGTGCCACACAAGGGGTTGCCTATAATTCACCCCTCCACTTT.

The CDR3 DNA is TGTGCCAGCAGCTTGGGGCTCAGGGGGAGTTATGGCTACACCTTC. Translation gives CASSLGLRGSYGYTF. This chain joins TRBV13 and TRBJ1-2; the match to TRBD1 covers 7 bases. Unmatched junction bases numbered 9, after V lost 3 bases and J lost 5 bases. The CDR3 sequence is 15 residues long. Germline V gene data show CDR1 as PRHDT and CDR2 as FYEKMQ (reference sequence). The full variable domain, rest sourced from reference TRBV13 and TRBJ1-2, is AAGVIQSPRHLIKEKRETATLKCYPIPRHDTVYWYQQGPGQDPQFLISFYEKMQSDKGSIPDRFSAQQFSDYHSELNMSSLELGDSALYFCASSLGLRGSYGYTFGSGTRLTVV.

The chain uses TRBV11-1 and TRBJ1-3; D unclear. CDR1 is SGHAT, CDR2 FQDESV, per germline (reference sequence). V shed 5 bases and J shed 0 bases, with 11 bases lying between them. There are 15 residues in the CDR3. CDR3 sequence reads: CASSHTSYSGNTIYF. In nucleotides, the CDR3 is TGTGCCAGCAGCCATACAAGTTACTCTGGAAACACCATATATTTT.

The rearrangement links TRBV6-5 to TRBJ2-1; 7 positions match TRBD2. V dropped 0 bases and J dropped 5; count of bases not matched to a gene: 7. CDR1 and CDR2 from the germline V gene are MNHEY and SVGAGI. The CDR3 totals 16 residues. CDR3 region: CASSYSWLAENNEQFF. DNA of the CDR3: TGTGCCAGCAGTTACTCGTGGCTAGCGGAAAACAATGAGCAGTTCTTC.

V and J are TRBV7-9 and TRBJ1-4, with TRBD1 identical over 9 bases. The length of the CDR3 is 13 residues. Germline V CDR1 and CDR2: SEHNR, FQNEAQ (reference sequence). With V trimmed by 5 bases and J by 8 bases, 3 bases remained unmatched. The CDR3 DNA follows: TGTGCCAGCAGCCCCGGACAGGGGGAAAAACTGTTTTTT. It yields the protein CASSPGQGEKLFF. Full variable domain (rest looked up from reference TRBV7-9 and TRBJ1-4): DTGVSQNPRHKITKRGQNVTFRCDPISEHNRLYWYRQTLGQGPEFLTYFQNEAQLEKSRLLSDRFSAERPKGSFSTLEIQRTEQGDSAMYLCASSPGQGEKLFFGSGTQLSVL.